This entry describes one T cell receptor (beta chain). This clonotype was observed a few times. The clone's antigen remains unknown. The sample holds no much larger clone one base away, and base qualities are not on file. The data belong to a study of T-cell memory formation after mild COVID-19 (dated by TCRdb to the early 2020s). With regard to the full study: Most TCR sequence clusters were specific to one of the two donors. Longitudinal TCRalpha and TCRbeta repertoire sequencing tracked T-cell clones expanding and contracting after mild COVID-19 in two donors. The cohort comprised two young, previously healthy adult volunteers, one female and one male.

Ficoll-Paque density gradient centrifugation was the method used to isolate PBMCs. For CDR1 and CDR2, the germline V gene lists SGHTA and FQGTGA. Trimming takes 1 base from V and 4 bases from J, and the germline ends sit 13 bases apart. Its CDR3 holds 16 amino acids, cysteine through phenylalanine. This entry keeps only the CDR3 DNA: 48 bases, framed from base 1. The investigation overall reported the following: Some responding clones were detected in pre-infection memory, which suggested that pre-existing cross-reactive memory T cells had joined the SARS-CoV-2 response. Only a couple of mild cases were covered in the study, and larger cohorts including severe cases with pre-infection samples were considered necessary. Contracting CD4+ clones were located mainly in the CM and EM memory subsets, whereas CD8+ clones were found to be enriched in EMRA. Clones that contracted from day 15 to 85 showed balanced CD4/CD8 phenotypes, whereas a second wave of clones that expanded from day 15 to 37 leaned towards CD4+. The second-wave clones that peaked on day 37 were not confirmed to be SARS-CoV-2 specific.

Sequencing took place on an Illumina NovaSeq 6000. TCRalpha and TCRbeta cDNA libraries were built by 5'RACE with constant-segment primers, adding sample barcodes and unique molecular identifiers. Trizol reagent was used to extract RNA from every sample. Libraries were amplified in two PCR steps, with a second sample barcode and Illumina TruSeq adapters added in the second step. The libraries were sequenced on an Illumina NovaSeq using 2 x 150 bp paired-end reads. The published analysis was carried out like this. Reads were demultiplexed and collapsed into UMI-guided consensus sequences with migec v1.2.7. With mixcr v2.1.11, UMI consensuses were aligned to TRA and TRB V and J templates and assembled into clonotypes. Expanded or contracted clonotypes were those called significant by both edgeR and NoisET, with noise models trained on biological replicates. For edgeR calls, a false discovery rate-adjusted p below 0.01 and a log2 fold-change threshold of 1 were applied. As an exploratory analysis of dynamics, max-normalized trajectories of the 1000 most abundant clonotypes were examined with PCA combined with hierarchical clustering. Separately sequenced CD4+ and CD8+ repertoires were used to assign a CD4 or CD8 phenotype to each responding clone. Through fastp at Q25 and MiXCR, TCRdb rebuilt clones from the public reads, retaining in-frame beta chains. Rows are unified per CDR3 protein, each entry keeping the most common DNA and genes. TCRdb assigned the V and J calls; the authors' analysis was not used. The sample table contains 470,000 or so distinct CDR3 sequences; only one count was recorded for around a quarter of them. Around 12% of the sample is in the top ten clones.

The sequence was collected from an adult woman who had mild COVID-19 (a few samples of this study predate the infection). The sample titles of this study are shuffled in the database, so cell type and time point are left out; the donor was told from shared clones. The material sequenced was PBMCs or a T cell subset sorted from them (not recorded which). Rearrangement joined TRBV7-3 to TRBJ2-2, with a tentative D gene TRBD1 over 5 matching bases. The CDR3 protein sequence reads: CASSLRVAGPTGELFF. The DNA sequence is as follows: TGTGCCAGCAGCTTAAGGGTGGCAGGGCCCACCGGGGAGCTGTTTTTT.